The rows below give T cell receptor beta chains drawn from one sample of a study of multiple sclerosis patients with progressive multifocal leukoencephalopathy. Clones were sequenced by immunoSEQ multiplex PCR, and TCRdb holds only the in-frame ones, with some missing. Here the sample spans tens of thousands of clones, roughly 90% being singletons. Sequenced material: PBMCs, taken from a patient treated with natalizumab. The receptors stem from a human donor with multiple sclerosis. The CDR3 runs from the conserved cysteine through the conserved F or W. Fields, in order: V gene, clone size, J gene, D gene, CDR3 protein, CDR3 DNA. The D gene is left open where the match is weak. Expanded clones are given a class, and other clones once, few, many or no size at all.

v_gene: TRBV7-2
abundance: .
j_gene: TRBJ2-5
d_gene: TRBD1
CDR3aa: CASSLKTGGLETQYF
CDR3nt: TGTGCCAGCAGCCTAAAGACAGGGGGGTTGGAGACCCAGTACTTC

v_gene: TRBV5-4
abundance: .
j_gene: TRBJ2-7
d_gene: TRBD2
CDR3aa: CASSLDLAGGLEQYF
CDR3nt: TGTGCCAGCAGCTTGGACCTAGCGGGAGGTCTTGAGCAGTACTTC

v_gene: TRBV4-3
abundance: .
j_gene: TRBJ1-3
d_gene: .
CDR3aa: CASSQDSISGNTIYF
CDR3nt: TGCGCCAGCAGCCAAGATTCCATCTCTGGAAACACCATATATTTT

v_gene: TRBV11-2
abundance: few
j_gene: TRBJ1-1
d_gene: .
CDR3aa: CASSLGGGPSTEAFF
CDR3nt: TGTGCCAGCAGCTTAGGGGGGGGGCCCTCCACTGAAGCTTTCTTT

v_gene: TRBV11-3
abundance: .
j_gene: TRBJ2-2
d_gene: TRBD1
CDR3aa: CASSSPTGIELFF
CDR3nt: TGTGCCAGCAGCTCCCCGACAGGGATAGAGCTGTTTTTT

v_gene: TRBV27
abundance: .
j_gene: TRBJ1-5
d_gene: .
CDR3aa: CASSFSGSNQPQHF
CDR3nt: TGTGCCAGCAGTTTTTCGGGGAGCAATCAGCCCCAGCATTTT

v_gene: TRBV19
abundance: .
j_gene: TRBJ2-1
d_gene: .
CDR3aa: CASSIGSTNEQFF
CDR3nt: TGTGCCAGTAGTATAGGCTCGACAAATGAGCAGTTCTTC

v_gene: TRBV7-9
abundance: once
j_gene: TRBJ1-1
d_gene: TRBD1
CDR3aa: CASTEQGLNTEAFF
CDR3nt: TGTGCCAGCACAGAACAGGGGCTGAACACTGAAGCTTTCTTT

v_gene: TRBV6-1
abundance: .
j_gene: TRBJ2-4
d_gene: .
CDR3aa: CASIQGGGNIQYF
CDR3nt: TGTGCCAGCATCCAAGGGGGTGGGAACATTCAGTACTTC

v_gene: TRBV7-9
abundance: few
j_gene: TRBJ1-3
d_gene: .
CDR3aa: CASSLGQLNF
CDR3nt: TGTGCCAGCAGCTTAGGACAATTGAATTTT

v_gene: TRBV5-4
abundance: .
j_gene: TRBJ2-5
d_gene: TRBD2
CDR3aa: CASSLTLAGGRSQETQYF
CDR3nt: TGTGCCAGCAGCTTAACACTAGCGGGAGGAAGATCCCAAGAGACCCAGTACTTC

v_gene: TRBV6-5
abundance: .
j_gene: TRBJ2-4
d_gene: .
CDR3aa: CASSQGGNIQYF
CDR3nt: TGTGCCAGCAGTCAGGGCGGCAACATTCAGTACTTC

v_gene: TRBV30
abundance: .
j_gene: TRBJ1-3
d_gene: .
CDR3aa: CAWSRNSGNTIYF
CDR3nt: TGTGCCTGGTCGCGGAACTCTGGAAACACCATATATTTT

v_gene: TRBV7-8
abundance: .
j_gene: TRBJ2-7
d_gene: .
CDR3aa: CASSLVQGGRNEQYF
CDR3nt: TGTGCCAGCAGCTTAGTACAGGGAGGGAGAAACGAGCAGTACTTC

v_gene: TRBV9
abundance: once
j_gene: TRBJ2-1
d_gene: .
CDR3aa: CASSVAWGSGNEQFF
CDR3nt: TGTGCCAGCAGCGTAGCCTGGGGGAGCGGGAATGAGCAGTTCTTC

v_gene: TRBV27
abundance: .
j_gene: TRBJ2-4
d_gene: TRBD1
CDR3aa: CASSTGGGNIQYF
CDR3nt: TGTGCCAGCTCGACAGGGGGCGGAAACATTCAGTACTTC

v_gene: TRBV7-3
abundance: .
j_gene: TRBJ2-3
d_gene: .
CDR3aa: CASSLGTSTDTQYF
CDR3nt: TGTGCCAGCAGCTTAGGGACTAGCACAGATACGCAGTATTTT

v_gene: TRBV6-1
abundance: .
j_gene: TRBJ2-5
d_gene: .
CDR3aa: CASSTPGTRETQYF
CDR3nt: TGTGCCAGCAGTACACCGGGCACGAGGGAGACCCAGTACTTC

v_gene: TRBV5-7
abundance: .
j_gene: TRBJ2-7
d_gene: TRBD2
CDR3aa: CASSRVAGVNGEQYF
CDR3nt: TGTGCCAGCAGCCGGGTGGCGGGAGTTAATGGCGAGCAGTACTTC

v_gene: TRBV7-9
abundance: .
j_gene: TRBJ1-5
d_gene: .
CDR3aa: CASSRGGNSNQPQHF
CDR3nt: TGTGCCAGCAGCCGCGGGGGAAATAGCAATCAGCCCCAGCATTTT

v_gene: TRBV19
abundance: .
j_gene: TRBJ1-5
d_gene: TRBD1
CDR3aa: CASSTTQGAKQPQHF
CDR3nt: TGTGCCAGTAGCACCACACAGGGGGCGAAACAGCCCCAGCATTTT

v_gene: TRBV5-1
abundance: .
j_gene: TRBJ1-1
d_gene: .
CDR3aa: CASSLNGQGPWTEAFF
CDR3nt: TGCGCCAGCAGCTTGAACGGGCAGGGGCCTTGGACTGAAGCTTTCTTT

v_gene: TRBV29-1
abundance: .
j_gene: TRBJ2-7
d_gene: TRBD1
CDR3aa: CSVELGHGQVKVEQYF
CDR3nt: TGCAGCGTTGAACTCGGACATGGACAGGTCAAGGTGGAGCAGTACTTC

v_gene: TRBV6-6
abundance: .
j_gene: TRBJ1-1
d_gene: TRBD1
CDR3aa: CASRLGTVNTEAFF
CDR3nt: TGTGCCAGCAGGCTAGGGACAGTCAACACTGAAGCTTTCTTT

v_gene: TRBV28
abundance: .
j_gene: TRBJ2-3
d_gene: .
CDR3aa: CASSLRRGTTDTQYF
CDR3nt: TGTGCCAGCAGTTTAAGGAGGGGCACCACAGATACGCAGTATTTT

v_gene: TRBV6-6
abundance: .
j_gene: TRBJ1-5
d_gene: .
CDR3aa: CASYLSTVSNQPQHF
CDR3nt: TGTGCCAGCTATCTCTCGACAGTTAGCAATCAGCCCCAGCATTTT

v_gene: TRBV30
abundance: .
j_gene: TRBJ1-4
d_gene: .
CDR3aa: CAWSRGLPATNEKLFF
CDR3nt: TGTGCCTGGAGTCGGGGGCTACCTGCAACTAATGAAAAACTGTTTTTT

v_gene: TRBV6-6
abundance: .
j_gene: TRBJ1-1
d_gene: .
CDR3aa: CASSQSRGLNTEAFF
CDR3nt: TGTGCCAGCAGTCAGTCTAGGGGCCTTAACACTGAAGCTTTCTTT

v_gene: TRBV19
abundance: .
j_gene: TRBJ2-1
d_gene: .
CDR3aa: CASSAGGPYNEQFF
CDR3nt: TGTGCCAGTAGTGCGGGCGGGCCGTACAATGAGCAGTTCTTC

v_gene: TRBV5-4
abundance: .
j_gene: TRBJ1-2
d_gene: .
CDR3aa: CASSLFRTLSSGYTF
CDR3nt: TGTGCCAGCAGCTTGTTCCGCACCCTCTCCTCTGGCTACACCTTC

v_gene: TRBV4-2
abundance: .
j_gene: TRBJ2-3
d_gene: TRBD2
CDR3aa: CASSQTSGRADTQYF
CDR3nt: TGTGCCAGCAGCCAAACTAGCGGGAGGGCAGATACGCAGTATTTT

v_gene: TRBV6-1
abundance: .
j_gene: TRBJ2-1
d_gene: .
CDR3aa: CASSEPYEQFF
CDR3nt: TGTGCCAGCAGTGAACCCTATGAGCAGTTCTTC

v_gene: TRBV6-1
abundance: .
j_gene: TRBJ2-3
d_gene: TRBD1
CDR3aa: CASSDRGTDTQYF
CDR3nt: TGTGCCAGCAGTGACAGGGGGACAGATACGCAGTATTTT

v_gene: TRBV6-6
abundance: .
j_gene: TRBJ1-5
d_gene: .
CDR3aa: CASSLGHRVGNQPQHF
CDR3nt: TGTGCCAGCAGTTTAGGGCACAGGGTCGGCAATCAGCCCCAGCATTTT

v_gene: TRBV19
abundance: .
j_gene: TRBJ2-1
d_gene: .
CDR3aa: CASSISLGGPEQFF
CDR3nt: TGTGCCAGTAGTATAAGTTTAGGAGGGCCTGAGCAGTTCTTC

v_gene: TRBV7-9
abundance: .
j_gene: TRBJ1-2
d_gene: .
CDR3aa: CASTGDNYGYTF
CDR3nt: TGTGCCAGCACGGGAGATAACTATGGCTACACCTTC

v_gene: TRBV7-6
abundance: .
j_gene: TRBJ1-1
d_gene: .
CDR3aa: CASSFQQGLLNTEAFF
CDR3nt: TGTGCCAGCAGCTTCCAACAGGGTCTTTTGAACACTGAAGCTTTCTTT

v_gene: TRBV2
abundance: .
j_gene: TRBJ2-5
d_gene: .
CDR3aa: CASSDTRVGLGNQETQYF
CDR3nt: TGTGCCAGCAGCGACACACGGGTCGGGTTGGGGAACCAAGAGACCCAGTACTTC

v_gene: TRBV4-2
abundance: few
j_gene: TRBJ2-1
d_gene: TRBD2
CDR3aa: CASSQGVAGGWENEQFF
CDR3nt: TGTGCCAGCAGCCAAGGTGTAGCGGGAGGATGGGAAAATGAGCAGTTCTTC

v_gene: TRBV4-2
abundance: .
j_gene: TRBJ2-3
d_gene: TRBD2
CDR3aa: CASSQGTSVTDTQYF
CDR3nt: TGTGCCAGCAGCCAGGGGACTAGCGTCACAGATACGCAGTATTTT

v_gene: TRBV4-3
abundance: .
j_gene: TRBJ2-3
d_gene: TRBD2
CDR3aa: CASSQQGPASGSSTDTQYF
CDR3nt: TGCGCCAGCAGCCAACAGGGACCCGCTAGCGGGAGTAGCACAGATACGCAGTATTTT

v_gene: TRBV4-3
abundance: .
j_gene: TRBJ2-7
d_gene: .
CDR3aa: CASSQGRDTTYEQYF
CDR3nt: TGCGCCAGCAGCCAAGGCCGGGACACTACCTACGAGCAGTACTTC

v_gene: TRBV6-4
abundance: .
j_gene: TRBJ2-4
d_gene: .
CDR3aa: CASSDRNAGNGNIQYF
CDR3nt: TGTGCCAGCAGTGACAGAAACGCGGGGAACGGGAACATTCAGTACTTC

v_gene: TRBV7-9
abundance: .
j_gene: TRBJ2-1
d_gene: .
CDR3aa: CASSLEIANEQFF
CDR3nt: TGTGCCAGCAGCTTAGAAATAGCCAATGAGCAGTTCTTC

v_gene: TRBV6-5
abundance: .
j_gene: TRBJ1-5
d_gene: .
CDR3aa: CASSWEGNQPQHF
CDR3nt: TGTGCCAGCAGTTGGGAGGGCAATCAGCCCCAGCATTTT

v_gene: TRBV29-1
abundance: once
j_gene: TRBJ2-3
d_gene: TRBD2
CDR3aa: CSVGAGGPSTQYF
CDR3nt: TGCAGCGTTGGGGCGGGAGGGCCGAGTACGCAGTATTTT

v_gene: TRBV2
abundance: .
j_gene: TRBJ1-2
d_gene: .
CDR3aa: CASTNGGGAADGYTF
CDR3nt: TGTGCCAGCACAAACGGAGGGGGTGCGGCGGATGGCTACACCTTC

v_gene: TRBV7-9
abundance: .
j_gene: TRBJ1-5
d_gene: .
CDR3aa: CASSLAGGNQPQHF
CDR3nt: TGTGCCAGCAGCTTGGCAGGGGGCAATCAGCCCCAGCATTTT

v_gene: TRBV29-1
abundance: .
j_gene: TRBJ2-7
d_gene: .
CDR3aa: CSVEDAGHEQYF
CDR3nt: TGCAGCGTTGAAGATGCGGGCCACGAGCAGTACTTC

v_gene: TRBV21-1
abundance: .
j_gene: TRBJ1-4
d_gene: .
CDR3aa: CASRAVLGLGKLFF
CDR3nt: TGTGCCAGCAGGGCGGTGTTGGGCTTGGGGAAACTGTTTTTT

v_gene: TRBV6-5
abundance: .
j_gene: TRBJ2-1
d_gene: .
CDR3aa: CASSYLPWNNEQFF
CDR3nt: TGTGCCAGCAGTTATCTTCCCTGGAACAATGAGCAGTTCTTC

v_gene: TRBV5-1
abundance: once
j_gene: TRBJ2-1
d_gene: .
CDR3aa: CASEGPYNEQFF
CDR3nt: TGCGCCAGCGAGGGGCCCTACAATGAGCAGTTCTTC

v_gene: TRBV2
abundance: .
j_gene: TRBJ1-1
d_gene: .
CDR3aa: CASRQRQYNTEAFF
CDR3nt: TGTGCCAGCAGACAAAGACAATATAACACTGAAGCTTTCTTT

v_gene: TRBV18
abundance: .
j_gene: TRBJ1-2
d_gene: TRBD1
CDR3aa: CAIVPGQGYGYTF
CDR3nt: TGTGCCATCGTACCGGGACAGGGATACGGCTACACCTTC

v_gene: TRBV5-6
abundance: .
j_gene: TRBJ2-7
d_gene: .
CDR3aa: CASSLMQGAFGQYF
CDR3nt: TGTGCCAGCAGCTTGATGCAGGGTGCATTCGGGCAGTACTTC

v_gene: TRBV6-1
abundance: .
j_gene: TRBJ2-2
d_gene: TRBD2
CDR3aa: CASSESGRNTGELFF
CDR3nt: TGTGCCAGCAGTGAGAGCGGGAGGAACACCGGGGAGCTGTTTTTT